This T cell receptor beta chain was observed in a study of T cells in localized non-small cell lung cancer. With respect to this clone: Its target is unknown. Germline is not matched at one junction end, which may reflect a read error.

Germline V gene lookup returns CDR1 SSHAT and CDR2 FNYEAQ (reference sequence). The CDR3 is 15 residues long. Measured with immunoSEQ multiplex PCR; TCRdb has only the in-frame clones, and not every one. Of some 15,000 clones listed, over 75% are singletons. Study observations and caveats: Patients showing higher blood T cell density tended to see longer overall survival.

The sample in question was peripheral blood, obtained before any cancer treatment. The chain recombines TRBV7-7 with TRBJ2-5; D is ambiguous. This sequence was found in a male donor older than 55 with stage I lung adenocarcinoma. The CDR3 nucleotides read TGTGCTAGCAGCTTAGTAGGTGGGCGTCAGGAGACCCAGTACTTC. Protein product: CASSLVGGRQETQYF. Variable domain in full (rest from reference TRBV7-7 and TRBJ2-5): GAGVSQSPRYKVTKRGQDVTLRCDPISSHATLYWYQQALGQGPEFLTYFNYEAQPDKSGLPSDRFSAERPEGSISTLTIQRTEQRDSAMYRCASSLVGGRQETQYFGPGTRLLVL.